The T cell receptor (beta chain) under discussion was sequenced for a study of human T cells and chemical hapten exposure listed by TCRdb under 2021. About the investigation overall: Libraries were pooled for sequencing, and variation in per-sample TCR yields was attributed mainly to small differences in library volumes within the pool. The study tracked peripheral blood TCR repertoire changes in vivo during primary and secondary sensitization to the hapten diphenylcyclopropenone (DPC) in alopecia patients. For every blood RNA sample, sequencing covered both the TCR alpha and TCR beta chains.

Total RNA was extracted from unfractionated whole blood collected in Tempus Blood RNA tubes. Roughly five healthy volunteers acted as controls for TCR sequencing and had blood drawn at day 0, 2 weeks and 6 weeks. General findings and caveats noted by the study authors: Repeated subsampling changed both the strength of the expansion versus patch-test correlation and the threshold at which that correlation became significant. DPC sensitization did not change the number of TCRs with a frequency above 1 in 1000, and there was no evidence of changes in global repertoire structure.

This clonotype showed up just a few times. Its antigen target is currently unknown. One base away there is no much larger clone; base qualities are not given. Library preparation was by 5' RACE. The sample was run on an Illumina MiSeq. During library preparation, unique molecular identifiers were attached to individual cDNA molecules so that TCRs could be counted in a quantitative, reproducible way. From the authors' description of their analysis: The median number of TCRs per sample was approximately 96,000, ranging from about 20,000 to 700,000. V, J and CDR3 annotation of the TCR reads was carried out using the Decombinator software suite. Every sample was subsampled to the same number of TCRs (28,000) for the PS versus PT1 abundance plots. TCRs were defined as expanded if absent before sensitization and observed at least eight times at the 2-week time point. The public reads were run again by TCRdb, first through fastp at Q25 and then through MiXCR, and only productive beta chains were kept. Each record represents a unique CDR3 protein, reported with the most common genes and DNA among its rows. The V and J calls come from TCRdb's annotation, not from the publication. This sample is represented by tens of thousands of distinct CDR3 sequences; about 15% of them were singletons. Nearly 7% of the sample goes to the ten largest clones.

The germline V gene provides CDR1 LGHNA and CDR2 YSLEER. At the junction V is shortened by 4 bases and J by 4 bases, with 16 bases in between. Inclusive of the bounding cysteine and phenylalanine, the CDR3 is 15 residues long. The entry retains the CDR3 DNA only, 45 bases that are in frame from base 1. The chain couples TRBV4-3 to TRBJ1-2; the D gene cannot be named for sure. This receptor was obtained from a female donor in good health. The CDR3: CASSLRPENPYGYTF. The nucleotide sequence is given as TGCGCCAGCAGCCTACGCCCAGAAAATCCCTATGGCTACACCTTC.